Following are 17 T cell receptor beta chains from one sample sequenced in a study of blood T cell repertoires in COVID-19 (dated by TCRdb to about 2020). Receptor libraries were prepared by the immunoSEQ multiplex PCR assay. Entries here come from immuneACCESS through TCRdb and include only in-frame sequences with V and J called. Some clones fail to appear in such tables; in the studies checked, an unresolved V gene covers under half of the shortfall, and the cause of the remainder is unknown. The sample records about 210,000 clones, 65% to 90% of which are singletons. The ten largest account for over 2% of the sample. The sequenced sample was peripheral blood. These receptors were obtained from a man aged 40-50 years who had recovered from COVID-19.

CDR3 amino acids: CASSLVTSRQETQYF. The CDR3 DNA reads TGTGCCAGCAGCTTAGTGACTAGTCGGCAAGAGACCCAGTACTTC. The genes are TRBV5-4 and TRBJ2-5; D is perhaps TRBD2 (6 bases). Germline CDR1 is SGHNT and CDR2 is YYREEE (reference sequence). This CDR3 comprises 15 residues. V lost 2 bases and J 2 bases, leaving 13 bases between the germline ends.

This chain joins TRBV10-2 and TRBJ1-2, with D maybe TRBD1 (6 bases). The V end lost 2 bases, the J end lost 4 bases, and 14 bases lay between the germline ends. This CDR3 is 15 amino acids long. Germline V gene sequence: CDR1 WSHSY, CDR2 SAAADI. CDR3 sequence: CASSERQGFGYGYTF. Written as DNA, the CDR3 is TGCGCCAGCAGTGAGCGGCAGGGGTTCGGCTATGGCTACACCTTC.

The chain couples TRBV5-4 to TRBJ2-4; TRBD1 agrees at 12 bases. The CDR3 contains 17 residues. Germline V gene sequence: CDR1 SGHNT, CDR2 YYREEE (reference sequence). The V segment lost 4 bases and the J segment 2 bases; nucleotides outside the gene matches: 7. The CDR3 DNA is TGTGCCAGCAGCCCCCGGGACAGGGGGCTGTCCAAAAACATTCAGTACTTC. Translating gives CASSPRDRGLSKNIQYF.

This clone was counted only a few times. The chain links TRBV30 to TRBJ2-7; 11 nucleotides agree with TRBD1. The CDR3 is 15 amino acids. Per germline, CDR1 GTSNPN and CDR2 SVGIG (reference sequence). After removal of 8 bases from V and 6 bases from J, the junction contained 15 bases not matched to a gene. The CDR3 spells CARGSGTGGLSEQYF. As DNA, the CDR3 is TGTGCCAGGGGTTCCGGGACAGGGGGATTATCCGAGCAGTACTTC.

This chain connects TRBV2 to TRBJ1-1, with a weak D call TRBD1 (6 bases). The ends were cut back, 10 bases at V and 1 base at J, with 19 bases in the middle. CDR1 SNHLY and CDR2 FYNNEI come from the germline V gene. The CDR3 runs 15 residues. In nucleotides, the CDR3 is TGTGCCATGAACACGGTTACAGGGAGGAACACTGAAGCTTTCTTT. Amino acids: CAMNTVTGRNTEAFF.

This chain joins TRBV5-4 and TRBJ1-1; TRBD1 matches 9 bases. Trimming cost V 4 bases and J 1 base; bases outside gene matches: 8. CDR3 length equals 16 residues. The germline V gene encodes CDR1 SGHNT and CDR2 YYREEE (reference sequence). The CDR3 spells CASSRTGGSWNTEAFF. DNA of the CDR3: TGTGCCAGCAGCCGCACAGGGGGCAGTTGGAACACTGAAGCTTTCTTT.

V gene TRBV2 combines with J gene TRBJ2-5; 8 positions match TRBD2. This CDR3 comprises 14 residues. V lost 2 bases to trimming and J lost 4 bases; unmatched junction nucleotides: 3. Germline CDR1 and CDR2: SNHLY and FYNNEI. CDR3 DNA: TGTGCCAGCAGTGAAACAACTAGCGGAGAGACCCAGTACTTC. Residues: CASSETTSGETQYF.

This clone turned up a few times. This chain joins TRBV5-1 and TRBJ1-1; TRBD1 might be the D (5 bases). The germline V gene has CDR1 SGHRS and CDR2 YFSETQ. The ends were cut back, 0 bases at V and 0 bases at J, with 9 bases in the middle. The CDR3 loop spans 15 amino acids. DNA of the CDR3: TGCGCCAGCAGCTTGGGACAGTTCATGAACACTGAAGCTTTCTTT. Translating gives CASSLGQFMNTEAFF. Full variable domain (rest looked up from reference TRBV5-1 and TRBJ1-1): KAGVTQTPRYLIKTRGQQVTLSCSPISGHRSVSWYQQTPGQGLQFLFEYFSETQRNKGNFPGRFSGRQFSNSRSEMNVSTLELGDSALYLCASSLGQFMNTEAFFGQGTRLTVV.

The V and J genes are TRBV7-9 and TRBJ2-7; 7 bases agree with TRBD1. The germline V gene encodes CDR1 SEHNR and CDR2 FQNEAQ (reference sequence). This CDR3 has 18 amino acids. Losses at the gene ends were 0 bases for V and 0 bases for J; bases not matched to a gene: 11. CDR3 DNA sequence: TGTGCCAGCAGCTTAGCGTATCCTGCGTCAGGGGGCTCCTACGAGCAGTACTTC. Translating gives CASSLAYPASGGSYEQYF. The full variable domain, with the rest looked up from reference TRBV7-9 and TRBJ2-7, is DTGVSQNPRHKITKRGQNVTFRCDPISEHNRLYWYRQTLGQGPEFLTYFQNEAQLEKSRLLSDRFSAERPKGSFSTLEIQRTEQGDSAMYLCASSLAYPASGGSYEQYFGPGTRLTVT.

The rearrangement uses TRBV9 and TRBJ2-1; 11 bases are a match to TRBD2. The CDR3 extends over 17 amino acids. V lost 3 bases, J lost 6 bases, and 11 bases stayed unmatched. Per germline, CDR1 SGDLS and CDR2 YYNGEE. This chain's CDR3 is CASSAEVGSGRGNEQFF. The DNA of the CDR3 is TGTGCCAGCAGCGCCGAGGTGGGTAGCGGGAGGGGCAATGAGCAGTTCTTC.

V and J are TRBV30 and TRBJ2-5; the D is unclear. The CDR3 length is 14 residues. With 2 bases removed from V and 4 bases from J, the gap between germline ends came to 14 bases. Germline-derived CDR1 and CDR2 are GTSNPN and SVGIG (reference sequence). CDR3 sequence: CAWSLTLLGETQYF. CDR3 in DNA: TGTGCCTGGAGTCTGACTCTCCTTGGAGAGACCCAGTACTTC.

As to this clone: Other DNA sequences of this sample code for an identical CDR3. V and J are TRBV29-1 and TRBJ1-5, with TRBD1 identical over 8 bases. V shed 4 bases and J 7 bases; nucleotides not matched to a gene: 6. The CDR3 is made up of 13 amino acids. Germline CDR1 reads SQVTM; CDR2 reads ANQGSEA. The CDR3 DNA reads TGCAGCGTTGGACAGGGGCCTGGACAGCCCCAGCATTTT. This translates into CSVGQGPGQPQHF. The full variable domain, rest sourced from reference TRBV29-1 and TRBJ1-5, is SAVISQKPSRDICQRGTSLTIQCQVDSQVTMMFWYRQQPGQSLTLIATANQGSEATYESGFVIDKFPISRPNLTFSTLTVSNMSPEDSSIYLCSVGQGPGQPQHFGDGTRLSIL.

Here the CDR3 DNA reads TGTGCCAGCAGTGAACCCGGACAGGGCACTGAAGCTTTCTTT. As protein: CASSEPGQGTEAFF. J is TRBJ1-1 and V is TRBV25-1; TRBD1 matches 8 bases. This CDR3 is built from 14 residues. CDR1 is MGHDK and CDR2 is SYGVNS in the germline V gene. J gave up 4 bases and V 2 bases, and 3 bases lay outside the gene matches.

The gene calls are TRBV5-6 and TRBJ2-3; tentative D call: TRBD2 (6 bases). Trimming took 4 bases from V and 4 from J, leaving 13 bases between them. Germline CDR1 SGHDT, CDR2 YYEEEE. The length of the CDR3 is 14 residues. The CDR3 coding sequence is TGTGCCAGCAGCGATGGCTGGGGGGCAGATACGCAGTATTTT. It yields the protein CASSDGWGADTQYF.

The chain has TRBV20-1 and TRBJ2-7; TRBD2 matches at 10 bases. CDR1 DFQATT and CDR2 SNEGSKA come from the germline V gene (reference sequence). This CDR3 is 14 amino acids long. V was pared by 3 bases and J by 5 bases, with 7 bases of the junction left unmatched. CDR3 protein: CSASISGRSHEQYF. The CDR3 coding sequence is TGCAGTGCTAGTATTAGCGGGAGGTCCCACGAGCAGTACTTC.

The CDR3, as DNA: TGTGCCAGCAGCTTAGATGGACAGAGCCAAGAGACCCAGTACTTC. As protein: CASSLDGQSQETQYF. The chain recombines TRBV11-3 with TRBJ2-5; tentatively, D is TRBD1 (6 bases). Trimming took 0 bases from V and 1 from J, leaving 9 bases between them. This CDR3 is 15 amino acids long. Germline loops: CDR1 SGHNT, CDR2 YENEEA.

This clone appeared once. The rearrangement uses TRBV5-4 and TRBJ2-5, with TRBD2 identical over 14 bases. Trimming took 5 bases from V and 0 from J; bases not matched to a gene: 3. The CDR3 covers 16 residues. Germline CDR1 is SGHNT and CDR2 is YYREEE (reference sequence). The CDR3 DNA reads TGTGCCAGCAGTTGGACTAGCGGGAGGTACCAAGAGACCCAGTACTTC. Amino acids: CASSWTSGRYQETQYF.